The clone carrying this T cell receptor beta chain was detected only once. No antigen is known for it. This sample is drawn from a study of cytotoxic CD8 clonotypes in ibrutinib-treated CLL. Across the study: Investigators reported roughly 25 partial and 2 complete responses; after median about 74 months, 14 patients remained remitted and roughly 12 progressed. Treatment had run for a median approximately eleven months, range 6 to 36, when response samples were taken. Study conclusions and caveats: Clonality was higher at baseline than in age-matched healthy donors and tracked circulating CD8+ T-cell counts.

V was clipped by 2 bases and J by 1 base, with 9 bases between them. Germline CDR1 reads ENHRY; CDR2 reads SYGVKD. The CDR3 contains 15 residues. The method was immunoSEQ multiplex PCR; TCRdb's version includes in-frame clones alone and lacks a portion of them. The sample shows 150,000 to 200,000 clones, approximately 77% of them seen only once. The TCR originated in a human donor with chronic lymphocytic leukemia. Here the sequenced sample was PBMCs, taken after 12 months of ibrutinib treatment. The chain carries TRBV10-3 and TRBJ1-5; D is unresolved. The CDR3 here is CAISEEQRSNQPQHF. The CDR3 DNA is TGTGCCATCAGTGAGGAACAGCGAAGCAATCAGCCCCAGCATTTT.